The clone carrying this T cell receptor beta chain was seen at least ten times. The table came from immunoSEQ multiplex PCR; TCRdb's copy has only in-frame clones and leaves some out. The sample shows more than 90,000 clones, around nine tenths of them seen only once. This sample stems from a study of blood T cell repertoires in COVID-19. Unmatched junction bases numbered 10, after V lost 1 base and J lost 11 bases. The CDR3 covers 14 residues. Looked up from germline, CDR1 is SNHLY and CDR2 is FYNNEI. The TCR was taken from a man in his forties with acute or convalescent COVID-19. The chain couples TRBV2 to TRBJ1-2, with 7 positions matching TRBD1. Sequences were obtained from peripheral blood. The CDR3 region is CASSEGGETGRYTF. DNA of the CDR3: TGTGCCAGCAGTGAAGGGGGGGAGACAGGGCGGTACACCTTC.